One T cell receptor (beta chain) is described in this entry. TCRdb keeps only in-frame clones here, not all; method: immunoSEQ multiplex PCR. The top ten clones hold roughly 17% of a sample with about 96,000 clones, about four fifths of them seen once. This sample was taken from a study of blood T cell repertoires in COVID-19. Overall study: PBMCs, B-cell-depleted T cells, or T cells provided the cDNA or gDNA that made up the material.

This TCR was recovered from a woman aged 60 to 75 with acute or convalescent COVID-19. The source material was peripheral blood.

The CDR3 spells CASSSRQANYGYTF. CDR3 bases: TGTGCCAGCAGTTCCAGACAGGCTAACTATGGCTACACCTTC. The chain is built from TRBV2 and TRBJ1-2, with D tentatively TRBD1 (6 bases). CDR3 length equals 14 residues. V lost 5 bases and J lost 0, with 10 bases in between. Germline CDR1 reads SNHLY; CDR2 reads FYNNEI. Complete variable domain (other parts from reference TRBV2 and TRBJ1-2): EPEVTQTPSHQVTQMGQEVILRCVPISNHLYFYWYRQILGQKVEFLVSFYNNEISEKSEIFDDQFSVERPDGSNFTLKIRSTKLEDSAMYFCASSSRQANYGYTFGSGTRLTVV.